Below, 31 T cell receptor beta chains from the same sample are listed, as sequenced in a study of CD8+CD57+ T cells in acquired aplastic anemia. Patients who underwent sequencing had shown CD8+CD57+ cell expansion by flow cytometry. CDR3 and TCR beta VDJ profiling relied on genomic DNA as the template. TCRdb analysed the reads with MiXCR anew, one entry per CDR3 protein. Of roughly 200,000 distinct CDR3 sequences in the sample, 50% to 65% were seen once. The sample was sorted CD4+, CD8+, or CD8+CD57+ T cells (not recorded which) from PBMCs. The receptor set was obtained from a human donor with aplastic anemia.

This chain connects TRBV25-1 to TRBJ2-7; 7 bases fit TRBD1. The germline CDR1 and CDR2 sequences are MGHDK and SYGVNS. The CDR3 has 15 amino acids. The J segment lost 2 bases and the V segment lost 2 bases, leaving 6 bases of the junction unmatched. The chain's CDR3 is CASSEGTALPYEQYF. The CDR3 DNA sequence: TGTGCCAGCAGTGAAGGGACAGCCCTTCCCTACGAGCAGTACTTC.

This sequence joins TRBV27 and TRBJ2-1, with no clear D. The CDR3 is made up of 14 amino acids. In germline, CDR1 is MNHEY, CDR2 SMNVEV (reference sequence). V lost 3 bases and J 1 base, leaving 7 bases between the germline ends. The CDR3 spells CASSFGQSYNEQFF. As DNA, the CDR3 is TGTGCCAGCAGTTTTGGGCAGTCCTACAATGAGCAGTTCTTC.

V gene TRBV7-9 combines with J gene TRBJ2-7; D is ambiguous. The CDR3 is made up of 12 amino acids. V lost 3 bases and J lost 7, with 10 bases in between. In germline, CDR1 is SEHNR, CDR2 FQNEAQ (reference sequence). The CDR3 sequence: CASSFGPWEQYF. The CDR3 region has the DNA TGTGCCAGCAGCTTCGGCCCGTGGGAGCAGTACTTC.

The table lists this clonotype with many counts. The CDR3 nucleotides are TGTGCCAGCAGCTTATTGCTAGCGGGGTACCAAGAGACCCAGTACTTC. This encodes CASSLLLAGYQETQYF. This rearrangement joins TRBV7-8 to TRBJ2-5; 9 bases are shared with TRBD2. V lost 2 bases, J lost 0 bases, and 4 bases stayed unmatched. The CDR3 has 16 amino acids. Looked up from germline, CDR1 is SGHVS and CDR2 is FQNEAQ.

Notes on this clonotype: A much bigger clone sits one base away, suggesting this may be a read error. The chain employs TRBV24-1 and TRBJ2-7; D is unclear. The CDR3 length is 15 residues. Germline CDR1 reads KGHDR; CDR2 reads SFDVKD. The CDR3 region has the DNA TGTGCCAGCAGTTCCCTCAGGCGCTCCTACAATGAGCAGTACTTC. As protein: CASSSLRRSYNEQYF.

This clonotype was detected once. V gene TRBV5-6 combines with J gene TRBJ2-7, with D possibly being TRBD1 or TRBD2 (5 bases each). The CDR3 consists of 14 residues. V dropped 4 bases and J dropped 7 bases, with 18 bases sitting between them. Per germline, CDR1 SGHDT and CDR2 YYEEEE. The CDR3 loop is CASSQEATGGEQYF. CDR3 sequence (DNA): TGTGCCAGCAGCCAAGAGGCCACAGGAGGTGAGCAGTACTTC.

This clonotype was seen at least ten times. The chain couples TRBV7-8 to TRBJ2-2; a weak D match, TRBD1 (6 bases). Trimming removed 5 bases at V and 4 bases at J, with 17 bases between. Germline V gene data show CDR1 as SGHVS and CDR2 as FQNEAQ. The CDR3 spans 16 residues. The CDR3, as DNA: TGTGCCAGCAGCGGAGCCGGGACACCGGTCACCGGGGAGCTGTTTTTT. This sequence encodes CASSGAGTPVTGELFF.

The CDR3 DNA reads as TGTGCCATCAGTGAGTCGACTGAAAAACTGTTTTTT. Its translation is CAISESTEKLFF. The V and J genes are TRBV10-3 and TRBJ1-4; the D is unclear. V dropped 0 bases and J dropped 7 bases, with 3 bases sitting between them. Per the germline V gene, CDR1 is ENHRY and CDR2 is SYGVKD. This CDR3 comprises 12 residues.

This clonotype was found a few times. The chain is built from TRBV12-3 or TRBV12-4 and TRBJ2-1; tentative D call: TRBD1 (5 bases). V lost 5 bases to trimming and J lost 4 bases, with 15 bases between them. This CDR3 has 15 residues. This CDR3 is CASSGSREEYNEQFF. CDR3 coding DNA: TGTGCCAGCAGTGGCTCCAGGGAAGAGTACAATGAGCAGTTCTTC.

The rearrangement joins TRBV20-1 to TRBJ1-2, with 7 bases that match TRBD1. V lost 2 bases to trimming and J lost 9 bases; unmatched junction nucleotides: 6. Germline loops: CDR1 DFQATT, CDR2 SNEGSKA (reference sequence). The CDR3 contains 12 residues. The CDR3 DNA reads as TGCAGTGCTAGATTAACAGGGGCGAGCTACACCTTC. It yields the protein CSARLTGASYTF.

V gene TRBV29-1 combines with J gene TRBJ2-5; D might be TRBD2 (5 bases). Germline-derived CDR1 and CDR2 are SQVTM and ANQGSEA. V was cut by 6 bases and J by 7 bases, with 12 bases left in between. The CDR3 spans 11 residues. The chain's CDR3 is CSVGASGTQYF. DNA of the CDR3: TGCAGCGTGGGAGCAAGCGGGACCCAGTACTTC.

The CDR3 nucleotides are TGTGCCACTGGCAGAGTTCCCTCTGGTTCCTATAATTCACCCCTCCACTTT. Its translation is CATGRVPSGSYNSPLHF. This chain links TRBV15 with TRBJ1-6, with unresolved D. V was trimmed by 9 bases and J by 1 base, leaving 19 bases between them. The CDR3 contains 17 residues. Germline CDR1 reads LNHNV; CDR2 reads YYDKDF (reference sequence).

The chain combines TRBV10-3 with TRBJ2-7, with D possibly matching TRBD1 (5 bases). Trimming removed 0 bases from V and 4 bases from J, with 13 bases in between. This CDR3 is built from 15 residues. Per germline, CDR1 ENHRY and CDR2 SYGVKD. The CDR3 coding sequence is TGTGCCATCAGTGAGTCGGCAGGGAAGGCATACGAGCAGTACTTC. Its protein product is CAISESAGKAYEQYF.

The chain uses TRBV10-3 and TRBJ2-1, with a possible D match to TRBD2 (5 bases). This CDR3 region has 16 residues. In germline, CDR1 is ENHRY, CDR2 SYGVKD. V was trimmed by 6 bases and J by 7 bases, leaving 22 bases between them. The CDR3 reads CAIRAAAGREGNEQFF. For the CDR3, the DNA is TGTGCCATCAGAGCGGCGGCCGGGCGCGAGGGAAATGAGCAGTTCTTC.

This clonotype has only a few counts. The chain carries TRBV2 and TRBJ2-3, with 12 bases that match TRBD2. Germline trimming cut 6 bases from V and 3 bases from J; bases unmatched to any gene: 10. The CDR3 sequence is 17 residues long. Germline assignment: CDR1 SNHLY and CDR2 FYNNEI. The CDR3 spells CASSDYRLAGATDTQYF. In DNA form, the CDR3 reads TGTGCCAGCAGCGATTATCGACTAGCGGGGGCGACAGATACGCAGTATTTT.

This clonotype was found many times. The chain links TRBV29-1 to TRBJ2-1; D is perhaps TRBD2 (7 bases). The CDR3 runs to 13 residues. Trimming left V 6 bases short and J 5 bases short, with 14 bases between. Germline values: CDR1 SQVTM, CDR2 ANQGSEA. The CDR3 loop reads CSVRGGGDNEQFF. The CDR3 bases are TGCAGCGTGCGGGGAGGGGGGGACAATGAGCAGTTCTTC.

The rearrangement links TRBV19 to TRBJ1-6; 10 bases agree with TRBD1. V gave up 7 bases and J gave up 10 bases; unmatched junction bases: 7. Germline loops: CDR1 LNHDA, CDR2 SQIVND (reference sequence). The CDR3 contains 14 residues. The CDR3 reads CASTEGQGRSPLHF. The CDR3 DNA sequence: TGTGCCAGTACGGAGGGACAGGGGCGATCACCCCTCCACTTT.

The V and J genes are TRBV12-3 or TRBV12-4 and TRBJ2-7; 7 bases are shared with TRBD1. This CDR3 has 13 residues. V shed 5 bases and J 7 bases; nucleotides not matched to a gene: 8. CDR3 protein: CASSLTGSGEQYF. CDR3 sequence (DNA): TGTGCCAGCAGTCTGACAGGGTCTGGGGAGCAGTACTTC.

Note on this clonotype: This could be a read error, since a much larger clone is one nucleotide away. The genes are TRBV6-5 and TRBJ1-4, with D perhaps matching TRBD1 (5 bases). Germline V gene sequence: CDR1 MNHEY, CDR2 SVGAGI. The CDR3 extends over 14 amino acids. This CDR3 is CASSYREGNERLFF. For the CDR3, the DNA is TGTGCCAGCAGTTACAGGGAGGGGAATGAAAGACTGTTTTTT.

V gene TRBV7-3 combines with J gene TRBJ2-3; D is undetermined. Per germline, CDR1 SGHTA and CDR2 FQGTGA. V dropped 5 bases and J dropped 1 base, with 7 bases sitting between them. There are 13 residues in the CDR3. As DNA, the CDR3 is TGTGCCAGCAGCGAAATAGGCACAGATACGCAGTATTTT. Translated, it gives CASSEIGTDTQYF.

This chain uses TRBV7-2 with TRBJ1-3; D possibly corresponds to TRBD1 (5 bases). Trimming cost V 2 bases and J 9 bases, with 14 bases left between them. Germline-derived CDR1 and CDR2 are SGHTA and FQGNSA. This CDR3 comprises 14 residues. CDR3 loop: CASSLRVGAGTIYF. The CDR3, as DNA: TGTGCCAGCAGCTTAAGGGTTGGGGCTGGCACCATATATTTT.

Many counts were recorded for this clonotype. V usage is TRBV13 and J usage is TRBJ1-1, with 7 bases identical to TRBD1. Trimming took 8 bases from V and 0 from J; bases not matched to a gene: 3. The CDR3 sequence is 13 residues long. Germline-derived CDR1 and CDR2 are PRHDT and FYEKMQ (reference sequence). The CDR3 coding sequence is TGTGCCAGCGTCGACAGGGTGAACACTGAAGCTTTCTTT. It is translated as CASVDRVNTEAFF.

This chain links TRBV7-6 with TRBJ2-7; no clear D gene. The CDR3 sequence is 11 residues long. Trimming stripped 5 bases from V and 5 bases from J, with 7 bases between. Germline assignment: CDR1 SGHVS and CDR2 FNYEAQ. CDR3 sequence reads: CASSQYDEQYF. DNA for the CDR3: TGTGCCAGCAGCCAATATGACGAGCAGTACTTC. Variable domain in full (rest from reference TRBV7-6 and TRBJ2-7): GAGVSQSPRYKVTKRGQDVALRCDPISGHVSLYWYRQALGQGPEFLTYFNYEAQQDKSGLPNDRFSAERPEGSISTLTIQRTEQRDSAMYRCASSQYDEQYFGPGTRLTVT.

The rearrangement links TRBV29-1 to TRBJ2-1; the match to TRBD1 covers 7 bases. V lost 7 bases, J lost 7 bases, and 4 bases stayed unmatched. CDR3 length: 11 amino acids. The germline V gene encodes CDR1 SQVTM and CDR2 ANQGSEA. CDR3 amino acids: CSGGQRNEQFF. CDR3 bases: TGCAGCGGGGGACAGCGGAATGAGCAGTTCTTC.

The chain combines TRBV10-3 with TRBJ2-5; 7 bases align to TRBD1. Germline loops: CDR1 ENHRY, CDR2 SYGVKD. The J segment lost 2 bases and the V segment lost 6 bases, leaving 3 bases of the junction unmatched. CDR3 length equals 13 residues. The CDR3 sequence is CAISGDSQETQYF. CDR3 nucleotide sequence: TGTGCCATCAGCGGGGACAGTCAAGAGACCCAGTACTTC.

V usage is TRBV6-5 and J usage is TRBJ1-3; D gene unclear. Trimming removed 2 bases from V and 5 bases from J, with 10 bases in between. The CDR3 spans 14 residues. Germline-derived CDR1 and CDR2 are MNHEY and SVGAGI. In DNA, the CDR3 is TGTGCCAGCAGTTACCAAGGTTCTCGAAACACCATATATTTT. Amino acid sequence: CASSYQGSRNTIYF.

The chain combines TRBV7-3 with TRBJ2-3; D is perhaps TRBD1 or TRBD2 (6 bases each). The V gene lost 4 bases and the J gene lost 6 bases, with 14 bases spanning the gap. Germline V gene data show CDR1 as SGHTA and CDR2 as FQGTGA. This CDR3 is built from 14 residues. The CDR3 DNA is TGTGCCAGCAGCTCCGTGGGGGGCCTTGATACGCAGTATTTT. It encodes CASSSVGGLDTQYF.

The rearrangement joins TRBV29-1 to TRBJ2-5; weak D call: TRBD2 (5 bases). V was trimmed by 7 bases and J by 5 bases, leaving 14 bases between them. This CDR3 comprises 12 residues. The germline gives CDR1 SQVTM, CDR2 ANQGSEA. The CDR3 reads CSALSPGETQYF. DNA for the CDR3: TGCAGCGCCCTATCTCCGGGGGAGACCCAGTACTTC.

This chain links TRBV27 with TRBJ2-1; 7 bases map to TRBD1. Germline loops: CDR1 MNHEY, CDR2 SMNVEV (reference sequence). Trimming at V came to 4 bases and at J to 4 bases, leaving 4 bases not matched to a gene. The CDR3 runs 14 residues. Here the CDR3 reads CASSYGTAYNEQFF. Here the CDR3 DNA reads TGTGCCAGCAGTTACGGGACAGCTTACAATGAGCAGTTCTTC.

This clonotype appeared once. This sequence joins TRBV19 and TRBJ2-1, with D perhaps TRBD2 (6 bases). Germline V gene lookup returns CDR1 LNHDA and CDR2 SQIVND (reference sequence). V gave up 4 bases and J gave up 2 bases, with 9 bases separating them. There are 14 residues in the CDR3. CDR3 protein: CASSSLATYNEQFF. DNA of the CDR3: TGTGCCAGTAGTAGCCTAGCGACCTACAATGAGCAGTTCTTC.

This clonotype has a single count. The chain uses TRBV10-3 and TRBJ1-1; D is uncertain. The CDR3 consists of 11 residues. The germline V gene has CDR1 ENHRY and CDR2 SYGVKD. V dropped 3 bases and J dropped 11 bases, with 10 bases sitting between them. CDR3 region: CAISDLGKAFF. The CDR3 DNA follows: TGTGCCATCAGTGACCTGGGGAAGGCTTTCTTT.